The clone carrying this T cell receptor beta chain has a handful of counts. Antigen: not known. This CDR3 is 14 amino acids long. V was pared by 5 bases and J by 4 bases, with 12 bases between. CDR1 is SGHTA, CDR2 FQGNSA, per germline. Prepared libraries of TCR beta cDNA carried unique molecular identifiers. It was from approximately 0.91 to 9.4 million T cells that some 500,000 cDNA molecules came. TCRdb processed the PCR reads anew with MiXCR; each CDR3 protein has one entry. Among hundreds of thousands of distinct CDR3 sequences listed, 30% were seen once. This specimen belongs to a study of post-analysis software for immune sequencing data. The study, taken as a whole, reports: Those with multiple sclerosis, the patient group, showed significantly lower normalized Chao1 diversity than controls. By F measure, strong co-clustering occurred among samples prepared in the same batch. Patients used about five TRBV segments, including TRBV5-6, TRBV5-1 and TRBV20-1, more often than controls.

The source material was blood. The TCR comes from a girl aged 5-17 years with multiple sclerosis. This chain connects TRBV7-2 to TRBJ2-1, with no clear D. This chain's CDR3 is CASSPAGVYNEQFF. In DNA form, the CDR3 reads TGTGCCAGCAGCCCCGCTGGGGTATACAATGAGCAGTTCTTC. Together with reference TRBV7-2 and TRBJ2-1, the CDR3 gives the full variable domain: GAGVSQSPSNKVTEKGKDVELRCDPISGHTALYWYRQSLGQGLEFLIYFQGNSAPDKSGLPSDRFSAERTGGSVSTLTIQRTQQEDSAVYLCASSPAGVYNEQFFGPGTRLTVL.